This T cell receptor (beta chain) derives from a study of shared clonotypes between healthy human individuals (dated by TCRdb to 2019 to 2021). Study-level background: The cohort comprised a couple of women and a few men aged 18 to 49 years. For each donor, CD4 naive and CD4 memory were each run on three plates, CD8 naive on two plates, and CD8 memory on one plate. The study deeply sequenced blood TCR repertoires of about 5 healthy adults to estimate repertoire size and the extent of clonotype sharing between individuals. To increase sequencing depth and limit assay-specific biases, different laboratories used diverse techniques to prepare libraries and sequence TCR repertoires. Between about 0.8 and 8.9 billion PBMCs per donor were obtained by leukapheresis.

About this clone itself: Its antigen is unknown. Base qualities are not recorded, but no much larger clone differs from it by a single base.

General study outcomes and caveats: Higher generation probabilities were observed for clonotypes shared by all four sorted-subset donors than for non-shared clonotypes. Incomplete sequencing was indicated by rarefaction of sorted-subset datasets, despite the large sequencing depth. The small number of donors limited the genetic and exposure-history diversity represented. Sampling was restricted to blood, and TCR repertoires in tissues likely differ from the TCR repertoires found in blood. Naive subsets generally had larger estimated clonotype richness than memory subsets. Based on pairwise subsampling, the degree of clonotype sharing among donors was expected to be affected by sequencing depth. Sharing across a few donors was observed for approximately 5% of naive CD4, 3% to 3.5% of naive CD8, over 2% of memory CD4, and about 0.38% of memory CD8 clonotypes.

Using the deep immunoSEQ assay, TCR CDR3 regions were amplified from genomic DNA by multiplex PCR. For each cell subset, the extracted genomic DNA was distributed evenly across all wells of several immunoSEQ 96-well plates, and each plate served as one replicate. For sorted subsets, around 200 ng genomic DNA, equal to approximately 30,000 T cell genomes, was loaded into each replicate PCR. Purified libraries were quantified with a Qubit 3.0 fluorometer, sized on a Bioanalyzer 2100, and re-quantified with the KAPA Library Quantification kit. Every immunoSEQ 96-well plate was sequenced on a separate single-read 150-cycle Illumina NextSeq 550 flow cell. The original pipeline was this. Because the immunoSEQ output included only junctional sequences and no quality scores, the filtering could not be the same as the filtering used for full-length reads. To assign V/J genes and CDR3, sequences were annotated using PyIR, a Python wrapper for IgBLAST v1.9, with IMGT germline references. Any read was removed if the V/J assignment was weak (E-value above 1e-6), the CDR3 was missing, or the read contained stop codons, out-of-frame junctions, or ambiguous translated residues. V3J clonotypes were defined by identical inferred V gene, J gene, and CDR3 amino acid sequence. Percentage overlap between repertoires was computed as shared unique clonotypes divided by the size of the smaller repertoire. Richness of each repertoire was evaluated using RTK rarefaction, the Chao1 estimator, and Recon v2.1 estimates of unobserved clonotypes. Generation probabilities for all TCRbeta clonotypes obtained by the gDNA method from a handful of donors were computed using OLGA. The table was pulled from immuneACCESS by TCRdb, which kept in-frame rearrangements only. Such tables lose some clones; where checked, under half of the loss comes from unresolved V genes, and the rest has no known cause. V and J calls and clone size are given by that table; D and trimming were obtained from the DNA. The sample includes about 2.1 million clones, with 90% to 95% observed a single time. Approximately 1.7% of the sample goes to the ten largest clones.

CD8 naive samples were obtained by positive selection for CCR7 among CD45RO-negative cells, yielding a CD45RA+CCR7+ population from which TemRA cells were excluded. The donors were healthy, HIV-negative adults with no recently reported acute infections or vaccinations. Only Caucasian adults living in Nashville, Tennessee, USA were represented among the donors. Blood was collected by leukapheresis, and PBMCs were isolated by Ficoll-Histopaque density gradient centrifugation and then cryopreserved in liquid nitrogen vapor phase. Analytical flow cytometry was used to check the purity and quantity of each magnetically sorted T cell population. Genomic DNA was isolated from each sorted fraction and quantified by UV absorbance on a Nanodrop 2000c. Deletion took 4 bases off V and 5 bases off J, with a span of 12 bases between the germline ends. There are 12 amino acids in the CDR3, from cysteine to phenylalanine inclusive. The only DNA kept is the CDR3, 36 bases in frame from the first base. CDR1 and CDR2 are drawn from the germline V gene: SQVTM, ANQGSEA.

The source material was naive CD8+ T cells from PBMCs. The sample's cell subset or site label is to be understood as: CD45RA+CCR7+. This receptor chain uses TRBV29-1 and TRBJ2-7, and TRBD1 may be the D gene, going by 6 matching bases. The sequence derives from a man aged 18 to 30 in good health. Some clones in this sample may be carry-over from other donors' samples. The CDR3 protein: CSVAGGKDEQYF. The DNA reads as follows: TGCAGCGTTGCTGGGGGCAAGGACGAGCAGTACTTC.